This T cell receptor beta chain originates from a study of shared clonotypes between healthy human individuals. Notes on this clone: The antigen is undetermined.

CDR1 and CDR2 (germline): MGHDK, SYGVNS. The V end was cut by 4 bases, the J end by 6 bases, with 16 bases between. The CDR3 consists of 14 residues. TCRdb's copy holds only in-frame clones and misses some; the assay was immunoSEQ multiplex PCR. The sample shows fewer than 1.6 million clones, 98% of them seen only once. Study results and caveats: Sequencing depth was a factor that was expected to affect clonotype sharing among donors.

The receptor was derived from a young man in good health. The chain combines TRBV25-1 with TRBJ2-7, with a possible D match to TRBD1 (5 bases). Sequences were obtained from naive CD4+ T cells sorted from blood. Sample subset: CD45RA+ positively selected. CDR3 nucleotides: TGTGCCAGCAGTGGGGTGGGGCGCGAGGTCGAGCAGTACTTC. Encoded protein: CASSGVGREVEQYF.